This is a list of T cell receptor beta chains from one sample in a study of HIV-infected children after antiretroviral therapy interruption. TCRdb independently ran MiXCR on the 3' RACE reads; one entry per CDR3 protein. Among fewer than 45,000 distinct CDR3 sequences listed, less than 8.5% were seen once. The sequences come from CD45RA+ CD4+ T cells from PBMCs, pooled from several time points, collected from a donor given antiretroviral therapy, either interrupted or continuous. The receptors derive from a pool of human donors with HIV. CDR3s include the opening cysteine and the closing phenylalanine or tryptophan. The D gene is left open where the match is weak. Clone size, where shown, is once, few, many, or a class for clones that have expanded.

V: TRBV5-6; J: TRBJ2-1; D: TRBD1; size: many; DNA: TGTGCCAGCAGCTCCCTGGGACAGGGGATATACAATGAGCAGTTCTTC; CDR3: CASSSLGQGIYNEQFF
V: TRBV19; J: TRBJ2-1; D: -; size: many; DNA: TGTGCCAGTAGTATGTTAGGCATTCCTAGCTCCTACAATGAGCAGTTCTTC; CDR3: CASSMLGIPSSYNEQFF
V: TRBV11-1; J: TRBJ2-7; D: TRBD1; size: -; DNA: TGTGCCAGCAGCCACAGGGGGACTTTACTATACGAGCAGTACTTC; CDR3: CASSHRGTLLYEQYF
V: TRBV7-2; J: TRBJ2-6; D: TRBD1; size: many; DNA: TGTGCCAGCAGCCCGAGGGGACAGTCCTTCTCTGGGGCCAACGTCCTGACTTTC; CDR3: CASSPRGQSFSGANVLTF
V: TRBV3-1; J: TRBJ1-1; D: -; size: many; DNA: TGTGCCAGCAGCCGAGTGGCAGGGGCCACTGAAGCTTTCTTT; CDR3: CASSRVAGATEAFF
V: TRBV18; J: TRBJ1-1; D: -; size: many; DNA: TGTGCCAGCTCCCAATCACAGGGCGAAGCTTTCTTT; CDR3: CASSQSQGEAFF
V: TRBV4-3; J: TRBJ2-3; D: TRBD1; size: many; DNA: TGCGCCAGCAGCCAAGTTCAGGGGGTTAATACGCAGTATTTT; CDR3: CASSQVQGVNTQYF
V: TRBV28; J: TRBJ1-4; D: TRBD1; size: few; DNA: TGTGCCAGCAGTTTACCTTTCCTCAGGGGGGGTGGTGAAAAACTGTTTTTT; CDR3: CASSLPFLRGGGEKLFF
V: TRBV28; J: TRBJ1-1; D: -; size: few; DNA: TGTGCCAGCAGGAATCGTGACAGCACTGAAGCTTTCTTT; CDR3: CASRNRDSTEAFF
V: TRBV29-1; J: TRBJ2-3; D: -; size: many; DNA: TGCAGCGTAAGGGGTAGAAGCACAGATACGCAGTATTTT; CDR3: CSVRGRSTDTQYF
V: TRBV27; J: TRBJ1-6; D: -; size: few; DNA: TGTGCCAGCAGTTTTAGTATCTATAATTCACCCCTCCACTTT; CDR3: CASSFSIYNSPLHF
V: TRBV4-1; J: TRBJ2-1; D: TRBD2; size: -; DNA: TGCGCCAGCAGCCAAGTTACTAGCGGGACACGTGAGCAGTTCTTC; CDR3: CASSQVTSGTREQFF
V: TRBV27; J: TRBJ2-5; D: TRBD1; size: many; DNA: TGTGCCAGCATGGGCAGGGGGGAGACCCAGTACTTC; CDR3: CASMGRGETQYF
V: TRBV6-5; J: TRBJ2-2; D: -; size: -; DNA: TGCGCCAGCAGAACAGACAGAGCGAACACCGGGGAGCTGTTTTTT; CDR3: CASRTDRANTGELFF
V: TRBV20-1; J: TRBJ2-7; D: -; size: many; DNA: TGCAGTGCTACCGGCCCTTACGAGCAGTACTTC; CDR3: CSATGPYEQYF
V: TRBV12-3/TRBV12-4; J: TRBJ2-3; D: TRBD2; size: many; DNA: TGTGCCAGCAGTTTACGGACCGGGGGGTCAGGGTATTTT; CDR3: CASSLRTGGSGYF
V: TRBV29-1; J: TRBJ2-1; D: TRBD2; size: many; DNA: TGCAGCGCAAGGACTAGCGGGTACACCTACAATGAGCAGTTCTTC; CDR3: CSARTSGYTYNEQFF
V: TRBV12-3/TRBV12-4; J: TRBJ1-5; D: -; size: once; DNA: TGTGCCAGCAGTATACGCGGAAAGAGTGGCAATCAGCCCCAGCATTTT; CDR3: CASSIRGKSGNQPQHF
V: TRBV5-1; J: TRBJ1-1; D: -; size: many; DNA: TGCGCCAGCAGCTTGGTATCGAACACTGAAGCTTTCTTT; CDR3: CASSLVSNTEAFF
V: TRBV29-1; J: TRBJ1-1; D: -; size: many; DNA: TGCAGCGTGCAGGGACGGCTGAACACTGAAGCTTTCTTT; CDR3: CSVQGRLNTEAFF
V: TRBV12-3/TRBV12-4; J: TRBJ2-7; D: -; size: many; DNA: TGTGCCAGCAGTTTAGTAGTAGCGAGGACCTACGAGCAGTACTTC; CDR3: CASSLVVARTYEQYF
V: TRBV12-2; J: TRBJ2-1; D: -; size: -; DNA: TGTGCCAGCAGCTTAGTCGATTGGCAGACCTCCTACAATGAGCAGTTCTTC; CDR3: CASSLVDWQTSYNEQFF
V: TRBV6-1; J: TRBJ2-3; D: -; size: many; DNA: TGTGCCACCCGCCGGGCGGAGGCGGGAGATACGCAGTATTTT; CDR3: CATRRAEAGDTQYF
V: TRBV2; J: TRBJ2-3; D: -; size: many; DNA: TGTGCCAGCCTGACAGAAGTCACAGATACGCAGTATTTT; CDR3: CASLTEVTDTQYF
V: TRBV13; J: TRBJ2-3; D: -; size: many; DNA: TGTGCCAGCTCTCTCCCGCCTAGTGCAGAAACGCTGTATTTT; CDR3: CASSLPPSAETLYF
V: TRBV2; J: TRBJ2-2; D: -; size: -; DNA: TGTGCCAGCAGAGAGACAGAGACCGGGGAGCTGTTTTTT; CDR3: CASRETETGELFF
V: TRBV12-3/TRBV12-4; J: TRBJ2-2; D: -; size: few; DNA: TGTGCCAGCAGTTTAGGGGCAAACACCGGGCAGCTCTACTTT; CDR3: CASSLGANTGQLYF
V: TRBV6-5; J: TRBJ2-7; D: -; size: many; DNA: TGTGCCAGCAGTGACCAGGGGAGAGAACAGTACTTC; CDR3: CASSDQGREQYF
V: TRBV18; J: TRBJ2-7; D: TRBD1; size: -; DNA: TGTGCCAGCTCGCCGAGGGACAGTTCCTACGAGCAGTACTTC; CDR3: CASSPRDSSYEQYF
V: TRBV5-1; J: TRBJ2-3; D: -; size: -; DNA: TGCGCCAGCAGCTTGGTGGTCAGAGACACAGATACGCAGTATTTT; CDR3: CASSLVVRDTDTQYF
V: TRBV7-8; J: TRBJ2-5; D: -; size: many; DNA: TGTGCCAGCAGACAAAGGGGACAAGAGACCCAGTACTTC; CDR3: CASRQRGQETQYF
V: TRBV18; J: TRBJ2-3; D: -; size: many; DNA: TGTGCCAGCTCACCACCGGCAGGCACAGATACGCAGTATTTT; CDR3: CASSPPAGTDTQYF
V: TRBV20-1; J: TRBJ2-1; D: -; size: -; DNA: TGCAGTGCTTTAACCGGGGGAGTTGAGCAGTTCTTC; CDR3: CSALTGGVEQFF
V: TRBV2; J: TRBJ1-1; D: -; size: many; DNA: TGTGCCAGCAGATCTTACATGAACACTGAAGCTTTCTTT; CDR3: CASRSYMNTEAFF
V: TRBV28; J: TRBJ2-4; D: TRBD1; size: many; DNA: TGTGCCAGCCCACCTCCCGGACAGGATATCCTAGCCAAAAACATTCAGTACTTC; CDR3: CASPPPGQDILAKNIQYF
V: TRBV20-1; J: TRBJ2-5; D: TRBD2; size: few; DNA: TGCAGTGCCCGCGGGCGGGGGGCTACCCAAGAGACCCAGTACTTC; CDR3: CSARGRGATQETQYF
V: TRBV19; J: TRBJ2-5; D: TRBD2; size: many; DNA: TGTGCCAGTAGTATCTCGAGCGGGAGGATAAAGACCCAGTACTTC; CDR3: CASSISSGRIKTQYF
V: TRBV7-2; J: TRBJ2-7; D: -; size: many; DNA: TGTGCCAGCAGTTACCGGGACACAGCCTACGAGCAGTACTTC; CDR3: CASSYRDTAYEQYF
V: TRBV3-1; J: TRBJ2-1; D: TRBD2; size: many; DNA: TGTGCCAGCAGCCAAGTTCCCAAAGACAGCGGGAGGGCCGGCCACAATGAGCAGTTCTTC; CDR3: CASSQVPKDSGRAGHNEQFF
V: TRBV28; J: TRBJ1-5; D: -; size: few; DNA: TGTGCCAGCAGTTTTTTTTCCAGGGAGGGCAATCAGCCCCAGCATTTT; CDR3: CASSFFSREGNQPQHF
V: TRBV12-3/TRBV12-4; J: TRBJ2-5; D: -; size: many; DNA: TGTGCAAGCAGCTTAGAACTCCAAGACACCCAGTACTTT; CDR3: CASSLELQDTQYF
V: TRBV29-1; J: TRBJ2-1; D: TRBD1; size: many; DNA: TGCAGCTTAAGACAGGGAACCTACAATGAGCAGTTCTTC; CDR3: CSLRQGTYNEQFF
V: TRBV2; J: TRBJ2-7; D: TRBD2; size: few; DNA: TGTGCCAGCAGATCCAGCGGGAGGGGTTACGAGCAGTACTTC; CDR3: CASRSSGRGYEQYF
V: TRBV7-2; J: TRBJ2-3; D: -; size: -; DNA: TGTGCCAGCAGCTTACTATCTGGACGGAGCGGAGGTGGGACGCAGTATTTT; CDR3: CASSLLSGRSGGGTQYF
V: TRBV28; J: TRBJ1-1; D: -; size: few; DNA: TGTGCCAGCAGCTCAATAGGGAACACTGAAGCTTTCTTT; CDR3: CASSSIGNTEAFF
V: TRBV5-6; J: TRBJ2-7; D: TRBD1; size: many; DNA: TGTGCCAGCAGCGGATTCACAGGGGGTAAGGACGAGCAGTACTTC; CDR3: CASSGFTGGKDEQYF
V: TRBV12-3/TRBV12-4; J: TRBJ1-4; D: -; size: many; DNA: TGTGCCAGCAGTTTTTCAGGGAAGGTTGTTGGAACTAATGAAAAACTGTTTTTT; CDR3: CASSFSGKVVGTNEKLFF
V: TRBV28; J: TRBJ2-7; D: -; size: -; DNA: TGTGCCAGCAGTTTAATGTCGGAGCCCTACGAGCAGTACTTC; CDR3: CASSLMSEPYEQYF
V: TRBV2; J: TRBJ2-3; D: -; size: many; DNA: TGTGCCAGGAGCCAGGGCACAGATACGCAGTATTTT; CDR3: CARSQGTDTQYF
V: TRBV19; J: TRBJ1-5; D: -; size: many; DNA: TGTGCCAGTAGTAATAACAGGAATCAGCCCCAGCATTTT; CDR3: CASSNNRNQPQHF